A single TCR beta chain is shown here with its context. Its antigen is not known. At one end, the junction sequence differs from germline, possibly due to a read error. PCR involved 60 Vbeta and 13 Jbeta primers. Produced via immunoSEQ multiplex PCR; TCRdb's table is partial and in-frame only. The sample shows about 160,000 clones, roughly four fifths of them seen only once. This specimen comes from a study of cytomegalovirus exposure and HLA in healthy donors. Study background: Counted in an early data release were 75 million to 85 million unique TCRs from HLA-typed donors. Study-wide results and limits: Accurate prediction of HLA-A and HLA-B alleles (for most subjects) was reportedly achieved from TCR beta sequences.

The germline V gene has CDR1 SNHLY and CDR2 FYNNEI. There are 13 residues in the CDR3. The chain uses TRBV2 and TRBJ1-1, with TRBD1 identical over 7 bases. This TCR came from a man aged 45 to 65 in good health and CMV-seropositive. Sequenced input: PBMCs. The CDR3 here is CASTEQGYTEAFF. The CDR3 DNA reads TGTGCCAGCACTGAACAGGGGTACACTGAAGCTTTCTTT.